This T cell receptor beta chain was recovered during a study of beta chain features in type 1 diabetes. Findings and caveats of the study: For Type 1 diabetes patients, all four CD4+ subsets carried TCRB CDR3s that were moderately but significantly shorter.

V shed 4 bases and J 3 bases; nucleotides not matched to a gene: 2. This CDR3 has 14 amino acids. Germline V gene lookup returns CDR1 KGHSH and CDR2 LQKENI. Expressed TCRB transcripts were sequenced because the isolated RNA had all been reverse transcribed beforehand. Assay used: immunoSEQ multiplex PCR; TCRdb lists only in-frame clones, some missing. The sample lists 250,000 to 300,000 clones; roughly 25% were seen once. Details on this clone: Antigen: not known.

Sequencing was carried out using naive CD4+ T cells from blood. The TCR comes from a woman aged 25 to 45 with type 1 diabetes. The rearrangement links TRBV18 to TRBJ2-2; the match to TRBD1 covers 7 bases. CDR3 loop: CASSLGGDTGELFF. The CDR3 DNA reads as TGTGCCAGCTCACTAGGGGGCGACACCGGGGAGCTGTTTTTT.